These T cell receptor beta chains were read from a single sample in a study of low-dose radiotherapy and immunotherapy resistance in tumors. TCRdb fed the reads into MiXCR, producing one record per CDR3 protein. Found here are 55,000 to 65,000 distinct CDR3 sequences, about a quarter of them singletons; the top ten hold 6.5% to 8%. The sequencing used PBMCs, collected before treatment. The receptors were gathered from a male donor with rectosigmoid adenocarcinoma. CDR3s include the opening cysteine and the closing phenylalanine or tryptophan. Fields, in order: clone size, D gene, V gene, J gene, CDR3 protein, CDR3 DNA. The D gene is left open where the match is weak. Size tells how often a clone was seen (once, few, many) or the class of an expanded clone, and some rows leave it out.

clone_size: NA
d_call: NA
v_call: TRBV5-1
j_call: TRBJ2-7
cdr3_aa: CASTNQTSMYLCASTFAGLYEQYF
cdr3_nt: NA

clone_size: NA
d_call: TRBD2
v_call: TRBV5-5
j_call: TRBJ2-2
cdr3_aa: CASSLLGSGGNTGELFF
cdr3_nt: TGTGCCAGCAGCTTGCTGGGTAGCGGGGGGAACACCGGGGAGCTGTTTTTT

clone_size: many
d_call: TRBD1
v_call: TRBV4-2
j_call: TRBJ1-5
cdr3_aa: CASSQGGQGYQPQHF
cdr3_nt: TGTGCCAGCAGCCAGGGGGGACAGGGATACCAGCCCCAGCATTTT

clone_size: NA
d_call: TRBD1
v_call: TRBV4-1
j_call: TRBJ1-1
cdr3_aa: CASSHPRGTGLGNTEAFF
cdr3_nt: TGCGCCAGCAGCCATCCTCGCGGGACAGGGCTCGGGAACACTGAAGCTTTCTTT

clone_size: many
d_call: TRBD1
v_call: TRBV18
j_call: TRBJ1-2
cdr3_aa: CASSPTRQGGYGYTF
cdr3_nt: TGTGCCAGCTCACCAACGCGACAGGGTGGCTATGGCTACACCTTC

clone_size: many
d_call: NA
v_call: TRBV28
j_call: TRBJ1-1
cdr3_aa: CASRPDVPITEAFF
cdr3_nt: TGTGCCAGCAGACCTGACGTTCCGATCACTGAAGCTTTCTTT

clone_size: many
d_call: NA
v_call: TRBV2
j_call: TRBJ2-3
cdr3_aa: CASRGSGATSTDTQYF
cdr3_nt: TGTGCCAGCAGGGGGAGCGGAGCTACTAGCACAGATACGCAGTATTTT

clone_size: many
d_call: NA
v_call: TRBV13
j_call: TRBJ1-5
cdr3_aa: CASSLGSQPQHF
cdr3_nt: TGTGCCAGCAGCTTAGGCAGTCAGCCCCAGCATTTT

clone_size: many
d_call: TRBD1
v_call: TRBV7-2
j_call: TRBJ1-1
cdr3_aa: CASSSKQGSRNTEAFF
cdr3_nt: TGTGCCAGCAGCTCAAAACAGGGGTCAAGGAACACTGAAGCTTTCTTT

clone_size: many
d_call: TRBD1
v_call: TRBV27
j_call: TRBJ2-1
cdr3_aa: CASSPRTGVYNEQFF
cdr3_nt: TGTGCCAGCAGTCCCCGGACAGGGGTCTACAATGAGCAGTTCTTC

clone_size: many
d_call: TRBD2
v_call: TRBV12-3/TRBV12-4
j_call: TRBJ2-1
cdr3_aa: CASSPPTSGSYNEQFF
cdr3_nt: TGTGCCAGCAGCCCCCCGACTAGCGGCTCTTACAATGAGCAGTTCTTC

clone_size: many
d_call: TRBD1
v_call: TRBV5-1
j_call: TRBJ2-5
cdr3_aa: CASSEGQGKETQYF
cdr3_nt: TGCGCCAGCAGCGAAGGACAGGGGAAAGAGACCCAGTACTTC

clone_size: many
d_call: NA
v_call: TRBV6-5
j_call: TRBJ2-7
cdr3_aa: CASSPYKEAYEQYF
cdr3_nt: TGTGCCAGCAGTCCCTACAAGGAAGCCTACGAGCAGTACTTC

clone_size: NA
d_call: TRBD2
v_call: TRBV7-2
j_call: TRBJ2-7
cdr3_aa: CASSESSGRAWDEQYF
cdr3_nt: TGTGCCAGCAGCGAATCTAGCGGGAGGGCCTGGGACGAGCAGTACTTC

clone_size: many
d_call: TRBD1
v_call: TRBV4-2
j_call: TRBJ1-5
cdr3_aa: CASSPGEGAFQPQHF
cdr3_nt: TGTGCCAGCAGCCCAGGCGAGGGGGCCTTTCAGCCCCAGCATTTT

clone_size: many
d_call: TRBD2
v_call: TRBV7-2
j_call: TRBJ2-1
cdr3_aa: CASSLYGTSGSDEQFF
cdr3_nt: TGTGCCAGCAGCTTATATGGGACTAGCGGGAGCGATGAGCAGTTCTTC

clone_size: many
d_call: NA
v_call: TRBV19
j_call: TRBJ2-7
cdr3_aa: CASSIGKPYEQYF
cdr3_nt: TGTGCCAGTAGTATTGGAAAACCCTACGAGCAGTACTTC